These 16 T cell receptor beta chains were sequenced from one sample in a study of long-term antiretroviral therapy in people with HIV. The assay, immunoSEQ v3.0, was run at survey level. Using immunoSEQ multiplex PCR, the repertoire was profiled, and TCRdb retains in-frame clones only, with some absent. The repertoire holds approximately 24,000 clones, with under 85% as singletons. Sequences were derived from unsorted PBMCs, sampled 2.1 years after starting antiretroviral therapy. The receptors come from a man aged 30 to 39 with HIV.

This clone was seen only a few times. This chain uses TRBV7-9 with TRBJ1-5; 11 nucleotides line up with TRBD1. CDR3 size: 16 residues. Unmatched junction bases numbered 3, after V lost 1 base and J lost 4 bases. Germline lookup yields CDR1 SEHNR and CDR2 FQNEAQ (reference sequence). In DNA form, the CDR3 reads TGTGCCAGCAGCTTAGACAGGGACAGGGGGAATCAGCCCCAGCATTTT. The encoded protein is CASSLDRDRGNQPQHF. Full variable domain (rest looked up from reference TRBV7-9 and TRBJ1-5): DTGVSQNPRHKITKRGQNVTFRCDPISEHNRLYWYRQTLGQGPEFLTYFQNEAQLEKSRLLSDRFSAERPKGSFSTLEIQRTEQGDSAMYLCASSLDRDRGNQPQHFGDGTRLSIL.

The genes are TRBV15 and TRBJ1-1; 10 bases align to TRBD1. This CDR3 is built from 14 residues. V lost 7 bases, J lost 9 bases, and 11 bases stayed unmatched. CDR1 and CDR2 (germline): LNHNV, YYDKDF (reference sequence). The CDR3 bases are TGTGCCACCAACCCGACAGGGGGCCCTTTACAAGCTTTCTTT. Its protein is CATNPTGGPLQAFF.

The V gene is TRBV2, the J gene TRBJ1-1, with unresolved D. Trimming removed 2 bases at V and 2 bases at J, with 12 bases between. The CDR3 loop spans 15 amino acids. Germline loops: CDR1 SNHLY, CDR2 FYNNEI. The CDR3 nucleotides read TGTGCCAGCAGTGAACGGTTAGGGCTTAACACTGAAGCTTTCTTT. It yields the protein CASSERLGLNTEAFF. The full variable domain, in which reference TRBV2 and TRBJ1-1 provide the parts outside the CDR3, is EPEVTQTPSHQVTQMGQEVILRCVPISNHLYFYWYRQILGQKVEFLVSFYNNEISEKSEIFDDQFSVERPDGSNFTLKIRSTKLEDSAMYFCASSERLGLNTEAFFGQGTRLTVV.

The gene calls are TRBV30 and TRBJ1-5; tentatively, D is TRBD1 (5 bases). This CDR3 region has 14 residues. V was clipped by 3 bases and J by 2 bases, with 11 bases between them. CDR1 and CDR2 (germline): GTSNPN, SVGIG (reference sequence). The CDR3 DNA reads as TGTGCCTGGAGAGAAAGGGGAGGCAATCAGCCCCAGCATTTT. It yields the protein CAWRERGGNQPQHF.

J is TRBJ1-4 and V is TRBV27, with D possibly matching TRBD1 (5 bases). Germline V CDR1 and CDR2: MNHEY, SMNVEV (reference sequence). Between the trimmed V and J ends, which lost 5 bases and 5 bases, there was a span of 12 bases. The CDR3 extends over 14 amino acids. The CDR3 bases are TGTGCCAGCAGTCCCCGGGGGGAGAATGAAAAACTGTTTTTT. It encodes CASSPRGENEKLFF.

The chain joins TRBV15 to TRBJ1-5; D gene ambiguous. The CDR3 sequence is 15 residues long. The germline gives CDR1 LNHNV, CDR2 YYDKDF (reference sequence). Trimming stripped 0 bases from V and 3 bases from J, with 9 bases between. The CDR3 reads CATSRDIQINQPQHF. The CDR3 coding sequence is TGTGCCACCAGCAGAGATATCCAGATCAATCAGCCCCAGCATTTT. Complete variable domain (other parts from reference TRBV15 and TRBJ1-5): DAMVIQNPRYQVTQFGKPVTLSCSQTLNHNVMYWYQQKSSQAPKLLFHYYDKDFNNEADTPDNFQSRRPNTSFCFLDIRSPGLGDTAMYLCATSRDIQINQPQHFGDGTRLSIL.

This clone has only one observation. J is TRBJ2-2 and V is TRBV29-1; 12 nucleotides agree with TRBD2. V lost 7 bases to trimming and J lost 6 bases; unmatched junction nucleotides: 12. CDR1 is SQVTM and CDR2 is ANQGSEA in the germline V gene. The CDR3 has 16 residues. CDR3 bases: TGCAGCGCTTGGACTAGCGGGGTCGAGGCGTCCGGGGAGCTGTTTTTT. Translated, it gives CSAWTSGVEASGELFF.

The chain uses TRBV19 and TRBJ2-7; D gene uncertain. V was trimmed by 2 bases and J by 6 bases, leaving 14 bases between them. The CDR3 loop spans 14 amino acids. CDR1 LNHDA and CDR2 SQIVND come from the germline V gene (reference sequence). CDR3 in amino acids: CASSITGGMREQYF. CDR3 bases: TGTGCCAGTAGTATAACGGGCGGAATGCGCGAGCAGTACTTC.

This clone was recorded a few times. The rearrangement uses TRBV29-1 and TRBJ1-2, with D possibly matching TRBD1 (5 bases). CDR1 SQVTM and CDR2 ANQGSEA come from the germline V gene. Trimming shortened V by 0 bases and J by 6 bases, and 14 bases separated the two germline ends. CDR3 length equals 14 residues. The CDR3 DNA follows: TGCAGCGTTGAAGACCGTCGGGGCGAAGATGGCTACACCTTC. Amino acids: CSVEDRRGEDGYTF. Based on the CDR3 plus reference TRBV29-1 and TRBJ1-2, the full variable domain is SAVISQKPSRDICQRGTSLTIQCQVDSQVTMMFWYRQQPGQSLTLIATANQGSEATYESGFVIDKFPISRPNLTFSTLTVSNMSPEDSSIYLCSVEDRRGEDGYTFGSGTRLTVV.

This chain joins TRBV5-4 and TRBJ2-7; no firm D call. Germline V lookup: CDR1 SGHNT, CDR2 YYREEE (reference sequence). V dropped 0 bases and J dropped 0 bases, with 7 bases sitting between them. The CDR3 has 14 residues. CDR3 nucleotide sequence: TGTGCCAGCAGCTTGGTTCCAGGCTCCTACGAGCAGTACTTC. Its protein product is CASSLVPGSYEQYF. Full variable domain (rest looked up from reference TRBV5-4 and TRBJ2-7): ETGVTQSPTHLIKTRGQQVTLRCSSQSGHNTVSWYQQALGQGPQFIFQYYREEENGRGNFPPRFSGLQFPNYSSELNVNALELDDSALYLCASSLVPGSYEQYFGPGTRLTVT.

The rearrangement uses TRBV29-1 and TRBJ1-3; D may be TRBD1 (5 bases). CDR1 is SQVTM, CDR2 ANQGSEA, per germline. Deletions cut 2 bases from V and 3 bases from J, with 11 bases between. The CDR3 covers 14 residues. CDR3 sequence (DNA): TGCAGCGTTGAACTTCAGGGATTTGGAAACACCATATATTTT. Translated, it gives CSVELQGFGNTIYF.

V usage is TRBV28 and J usage is TRBJ2-7; D gene uncertain. CDR1 MDHEN and CDR2 SYDVKM come from the germline V gene. Trimming took off 6 bases at V and 0 bases at J, with 6 bases between the two ends. There are 12 residues in the CDR3. The chain's CDR3 is CASRENSYEQYF. CDR3 in DNA: TGTGCCAGCAGGGAGAACTCCTACGAGCAGTACTTC.

This rearrangement joins TRBV19 to TRBJ2-3, with TRBD1 identical over 7 bases. CDR1 is LNHDA and CDR2 is SQIVND in the germline V gene (reference sequence). The CDR3 consists of 15 residues. V shed 3 bases, J shed 0 bases, and the junction held 3 bases outside the gene matches. The DNA of the CDR3 is TGTGCCAGTAGTATCGGACAGGCCAGCACAGATACGCAGTATTTT. Translation: CASSIGQASTDTQYF.

The sample holds a few counts of this clone. This chain connects TRBV4-2 to TRBJ1-6, with unresolved D. The CDR3 consists of 16 residues. V was cut by 2 bases and J by 4 bases, with 12 bases left in between. CDR1 is LGHNA, CDR2 YNFKEQ, per germline. CDR3 in DNA: TGTGCCAGCAGCCAACAATCGGGCGGATATAATTCACCCCTCCACTTT. Amino acids: CASSQQSGGYNSPLHF.

The V call is TRBV6-6, the J call TRBJ2-1; D possibly corresponds to TRBD1 (5 bases). Trimming shortened V by 6 bases and J by 7 bases, and 16 bases separated the two germline ends. The CDR3 spans 14 residues. Germline CDR1 is MNHNY and CDR2 is SVGAGI (reference sequence). The CDR3 loop reads CASRLQGYGNEQFF. CDR3 coding DNA: TGTGCCAGCAGACTCCAGGGATACGGGAATGAGCAGTTCTTC.

This chain uses TRBV5-4 with TRBJ1-1; TRBD1 might be the D (6 bases). Trimming stripped 1 base from V and 11 bases from J, with 18 bases between. The CDR3 sequence is 14 residues long. Germline loops: CDR1 SGHNT, CDR2 YYREEE (reference sequence). CDR3 amino acids: CASSLPSVGATAFF. As DNA, the CDR3 is TGTGCCAGCAGCTTGCCCTCGGTGGGGGCGACGGCTTTCTTT.